This TCR beta chain is drawn from a study of T cell responses to AZD1222 COVID-19 vaccine. General observations from the study: Unmutated variant regions are reportedly the target of nearly half of TCRs that are spike-specific. Just 6 or 7 AZD1222 recipients were seropositive at baseline. There were mostly white British donors and more females than males, and clonal diversity was possibly underestimated. Repertoires in all cases were sampled only once the peak T cell response had passed.

The germline V and J ends were trimmed by 4 bases and 5 bases, with 12 bases remaining between them. CDR1 is SGHRS, CDR2 YFSETQ, per germline. This CDR3 is built from 13 residues. The method was immunoSEQ multiplex PCR; TCRdb's version includes in-frame clones alone and lacks a portion of them. This sample has about 200,000 clones, with approximately 95% found just once. Concerning this clone: Its target is not known.

V usage is TRBV5-1 and J usage is TRBJ1-2, with unresolved D. The sequence derives from an adult who received the AZD1222 COVID-19 vaccine. The sample in question was peripheral blood, obtained 28 days after the second AZD1222 dose. In DNA form, the CDR3 reads TGCGCCAGCAGCGTGGCCGGGATATATGGCTACACCTTC. Translation: CASSVAGIYGYTF.